The clone carrying this TCR beta chain came up once. Its antigen remains unidentified. This sample is part of a study of shared clonotypes between healthy human individuals. The CDR3 has 14 residues. In germline, CDR1 is MNHEY, CDR2 SVGAGI. V was pared by 8 bases and J by 3 bases, with 4 bases of the junction left unmatched. Study observations and caveats: Unshared clonotypes carried lower generation probabilities than those common to all four donors. Among donors, the sharing of clonotypes was expected to be influenced by sequencing depth.

Naive CD8 cells were CD45RO-negative, positively selected for CCR7, excluding terminally differentiated effector memory CD45RA+ cells. Each of the donors was a healthy adult who was HIV-negative and had not had a recent acute infection or vaccination. Profiling relied on immunoSEQ multiplex PCR, and the TCRdb table lists in-frame clones only, not all of them. The sample lists about 2 million clones; less than 95% were seen once. This chain links TRBV6-5 with TRBJ2-3; 11 bases are a match to TRBD2. The sample taken for sequencing was naive CD8+ T cells sorted from blood. The receptor comes from a man in his late teens or twenties in good health. As DNA, the CDR3 is TGTGCCAGCGCTAGCGGGGGGCAGACAGATACGCAGTATTTT. It encodes CASASGGQTDTQYF.